Listed here are 5 T cell receptor beta chains from one sample, sequenced in a study of blood T cell repertoires in COVID-19. Profiled with immunoSEQ multiplex PCR; TCRdb holds only in-frame clones, not every one. The repertoire holds a few hundred thousand clones, with roughly four fifths as singletons. Sequenced input: peripheral blood. These receptors were taken from a person aged 70 to 85 with COVID-19, enrolled during active disease.

The J gene is TRBJ2-2, the V gene TRBV11-2; 13 bases align to TRBD2. This CDR3 contains 17 residues. The germline CDR1 and CDR2 sequences are SGHAT and FQNNGV. Unmatched junction bases numbered 4, after V lost 5 bases and J lost 1 base. CDR3 bases: TGTGCCAGCAGCCGTCGACTAGCGGGGGGGAACACCGGGGAGCTGTTTTTT. Encoded protein: CASSRRLAGGNTGELFF.

This clone showed up just a few times. V is TRBV5-4 and J is TRBJ2-7, with 13 bases aligning to TRBD2. CDR3 length: 15 amino acids. J lost 4 bases, V lost 0 bases, and 1 base had no gene match. Germline lookup yields CDR1 SGHNT and CDR2 YYREEE (reference sequence). CDR3: CASSLGLAGGYEQYF. Here the CDR3 DNA reads TGTGCCAGCAGCTTGGGACTAGCGGGGGGTTACGAGCAGTACTTC.

The chain uses TRBV14 and TRBJ2-3, with D possibly being TRBD1 (7 bases). Germline CDR1 and CDR2: SGHDN and FVKESK. The CDR3 has 15 residues. The germline V and J ends were trimmed by 2 bases and 4 bases, with 13 bases remaining between them. The CDR3 spells CASSQQGGWADTQYF. As DNA, the CDR3 is TGTGCCAGCAGCCAACAGGGGGGATGGGCAGATACGCAGTATTTT.

This chain joins TRBV6-5 and TRBJ2-7; TRBD1 is a possible D gene (6 bases). This CDR3 contains 12 residues. V lost 7 bases and J lost 5, with 12 bases in between. Looked up from germline, CDR1 is MNHEY and CDR2 is SVGAGI. The CDR3 protein is CASTDRIHEQYF. CDR3 in DNA: TGTGCCAGCACCGACAGGATCCACGAGCAGTACTTC.

The V and J genes are TRBV11-3 and TRBJ2-2; no firm D call. The V end lost 2 bases, the J end lost 5 bases, and 9 bases lay between the germline ends. The V gene's germline CDR1 is SGHNT and CDR2 YENEEA. The CDR3 runs to 14 residues. The CDR3 loop reads CASSLNQATGELFF. Here the CDR3 DNA reads TGTGCCAGCAGCTTAAACCAGGCGACCGGGGAGCTGTTTTTT.